This TCR beta chain was found in a study of lymphopenia after photon versus proton radiotherapy. This clone was counted only a few times. What it binds is not known. Using immunoSEQ multiplex PCR, the repertoire was profiled, and TCRdb retains in-frame clones only, with some absent. Of 35,000 to 45,000 clones detected, approximately 80% appear once; the ten largest clones hold under 25%. V lost 0 bases and J lost 2, with 8 bases in between. The CDR3 has 15 residues. Germline loops: CDR1 LGHNA, CDR2 YSLEER. Study findings and constraints: Relative stability marked proton patients; photon patients lost diversity and naive cells. After the lymphocyte nadir, photon-treated repertoires showed oligoclonal expansion, especially of CD8+ Temra cells.

Sequencing used peripheral blood, obtained from a patient treated with proton-based radiotherapy. J is TRBJ1-3 and V is TRBV4-3; D might be TRBD1 (6 bases). This receptor was taken from a woman in her 70s with pancreatic cancer. The CDR3 DNA follows: TGCGCCAGCAGCCAAGATAACAGGGCTGGAAACACCATATATTTT. Amino acid sequence: CASSQDNRAGNTIYF.